The next 14 T cell receptor beta chains were all read from a single sample in a study of human T cells and chemical hapten exposure. TCRdb recomputed calls from the RACE reads with MiXCR, one row per CDR3 protein. The sample carries roughly 180,000 distinct CDR3 sequences, around 22% recorded once. Time point of the sample: patch test 1, 2 weeks after DPC sensitization. Described treatment: therapeutic diphenylcyclopropenone sensitization with weekly scalp DPC. The sample here was whole blood, taken in connection with sensitization to the hapten diphenylcyclopropenone (DPC). All receptors come from a woman in her forties or fifties with alopecia areata. Some clones in this sample may be carry-over from other donors' samples.

At least ten counts were recorded for this clonotype. One end of the junction varies from germline; a read error may be responsible. The chain employs TRBV5-1 and TRBJ2-7, with 7 bases aligning to TRBD1. The CDR3 totals 14 residues. Germline-derived CDR1 and CDR2 are SGHRS and YFSETQ. CDR3 bases: TGTGCCAGCAGTTTGGACAGGAGCTCCTACGAGCAGTACTTC. It encodes CASSLDRSSYEQYF.

This clonotype was picked up a small number of times. This chain joins TRBV27 and TRBJ2-7, with 8 bases identical to TRBD2. The CDR3 contains 14 residues. Germline V lookup: CDR1 MNHEY, CDR2 SMNVEV (reference sequence). The junction had 7 bases not matched to a gene; V was cut back by 3 bases and J by 6 bases. CDR3 coding DNA: TGTGCCAGCAGTTTCACGGTCGCGGGGGGCGAGCAGTACTTC. Its translation is CASSFTVAGGEQYF.

This clonotype was picked up a small number of times. The junction and the germline gene differ at one end; a read error may be behind it. This chain connects TRBV24-1 to TRBJ1-4; D unresolved. The CDR3 totals 13 residues. Germline CDR1 is KGHDR and CDR2 is SFDVKD. The CDR3 DNA is TGTGCCACCAGTGATGACCCTCCAAAAGCCCCTGTTTTT. Translating gives CATSDDPPKAPVF.

This clonotype has just a few counts. J is TRBJ1-2 and V is TRBV9, with D unresolved. Germline CDR1 SGDLS, CDR2 YYNGEE. The V gene lost 3 bases and the J gene lost 8 bases, with 14 bases spanning the gap. This CDR3 has 13 amino acids. CDR3 bases: TGTGCCAGCAGCGGCCGGCCCTTGAGAGGCTACACCTTC. It is translated as CASSGRPLRGYTF.

The V call is TRBV7-6, the J call TRBJ1-1; D might be TRBD1 (5 bases). The length of the CDR3 is 14 residues. Germline CDR1 and CDR2: SGHVS and FNYEAQ. Trimming left V 0 bases short and J 7 bases short, with 12 bases between. Here the CDR3 DNA reads TGTGCCAGCAGCTTAGCTGTCGGGGGTGGTGAAGCTTTCTTT. It is translated as CASSLAVGGGEAFF.

The chain recombines TRBV10-3 with TRBJ2-7; 7 nucleotides line up with TRBD2. The V segment lost 6 bases and the J segment 5 bases; nucleotides outside the gene matches: 10. The CDR3 length is 14 residues. CDR1 and CDR2 (germline): ENHRY, SYGVKD. CDR3 in amino acids: CAISSGLAAHEQYF. DNA for the CDR3: TGTGCCATCAGCTCGGGCCTAGCGGCCCACGAGCAGTACTTC.

The genes are TRBV5-1 and TRBJ2-3; a possible D gene is TRBD2 (6 bases). CDR3 length equals 16 residues. The V and J ends lost 0 bases and 0 bases respectively, with 11 bases between them. Germline CDR1 is SGHRS and CDR2 is YFSETQ. The CDR3 coding sequence is TGCGCCAGCAGCTTGGATAGCGGACCTAGCACAGATACGCAGTATTTT. Its protein is CASSLDSGPSTDTQYF.

There are a few counts of this clonotype. This chain connects TRBV20-1 to TRBJ2-5; 8 nucleotides match TRBD2. CDR3 size: 13 residues. Germline trimming cut 3 bases from V and 5 bases from J; bases unmatched to any gene: 5. Per germline, CDR1 DFQATT and CDR2 SNEGSKA (reference sequence). The CDR3 reads CSASGRAGETQYF. Written as DNA, the CDR3 is TGCAGTGCTAGCGGGAGGGCGGGCGAGACCCAGTACTTC.

The table lists this clonotype with a few counts. The chain recombines TRBV5-4 with TRBJ2-5, with 7 bases fitting TRBD1. The length of the CDR3 is 13 residues. V lost 4 bases, J lost 3 bases, and 3 bases stayed unmatched. Germline lookup yields CDR1 SGHNT and CDR2 YYREEE (reference sequence). CDR3 loop: CASSVGQKETQYF. The DNA for the CDR3 is TGTGCCAGCAGCGTGGGACAGAAAGAGACCCAGTACTTC.

This chain connects TRBV29-1 to TRBJ2-3; 8 bases map to TRBD1. V was pared by 6 bases and J by 0 bases, with 5 bases of the junction left unmatched. CDR1 is SQVTM and CDR2 is ANQGSEA in the germline V gene. This CDR3 has 14 residues. CDR3 residues: CSVRQGTSTDTQYF. Written as DNA, the CDR3 is TGCAGCGTGAGACAGGGGACTAGCACAGATACGCAGTATTTT.

This clonotype appeared a few times. The rearrangement links TRBV12-3 or TRBV12-4 to TRBJ1-2, with a possible D match to TRBD1 (5 bases). The CDR3 has 13 amino acids. V gave up 3 bases and J gave up 6 bases, with 11 bases separating them. This CDR3 reads CASSFKGRDGYTF. The CDR3 DNA is TGTGCCAGCAGTTTCAAGGGGCGCGATGGCTACACCTTC.

The V gene is TRBV29-1, the J gene TRBJ2-7; D might be TRBD1 (5 bases). Between the trimmed V and J ends, which lost 7 bases and 3 bases, there was a span of 19 bases. This CDR3 region has 14 residues. Germline loops: CDR1 SQVTM, CDR2 ANQGSEA. This CDR3 is CSAKQAPQSYEQYF. In DNA form, the CDR3 reads TGCAGCGCTAAACAGGCGCCTCAAAGCTACGAGCAGTACTTC.

The sample holds many counts of this clonotype. The J gene is TRBJ2-7, the V gene TRBV4-2; 10 bases line up with TRBD1. The CDR3 runs to 17 residues. Germline lookup yields CDR1 LGHNA and CDR2 YNFKEQ. V trimming: 3 bases; J trimming: 2 bases; junction bases outside the gene matches: 10. The CDR3 sequence: CASSQYWEGQGAYEQYF. The CDR3 DNA sequence: TGTGCCAGCAGCCAGTATTGGGAAGGACAGGGGGCCTACGAGCAGTACTTC.

This clonotype was counted a few times. J is TRBJ2-2 and V is TRBV29-1; D unresolved. This CDR3 is built from 15 residues. Trimming took off 0 bases at V and 4 bases at J, with 12 bases between the two ends. Germline CDR1 and CDR2: SQVTM and ANQGSEA. The DNA for the CDR3 is TGCAGCGTTGAAGATCCGGACGGAGCCACCGGGGAGCTGTTTTTT. This gives the protein CSVEDPDGATGELFF.